This T cell receptor beta chain was captured by sequencing in a study of regulatory T cells in long-lasting Graves disease. Many counts were recorded for this clonotype. Assembly of TCR beta libraries relied on iRepertoire HTBI primers together with Arm-PCR of CDR3 regions. TCRdb called the multiplex PCR reads again in MiXCR, with one record for every CDR3 protein. The sample has roughly 610,000 distinct CDR3 sequences, roughly 15% seen once. The time point: newly diagnosed GD, antithyroid drugs for less than 3 months. PBMC RNA was the source of the TCR library. The CDR3 contains 14 residues. CDR1 and CDR2 from the germline V gene are MNHEY and SVGAGI. The V and J ends lost 0 bases and 1 base respectively, with 6 bases between them. A further study also used this sample, focusing on T cells in Graves' hyperthyroidism and ophthalmopathy.

This chain uses TRBV6-5 with TRBJ1-1; D uncertain. The receptor was derived from a woman in her 30s with Graves disease. Sequencing used peripheral blood mononuclear cells (PBMCs), obtained at new diagnosis, from a patient treated with antithyroid drugs. CDR3 amino acids: CASSYSRENTEAFF. CDR3 in DNA: TGTGCCAGCAGTTACTCGAGGGAGAACACTGAAGCTTTCTTT.